This T cell receptor beta chain was sequenced during a study of T cell clonality in common variable immunodeficiency (dated by TCRdb to between 2014 and 2016). What the research found in general, with its limitations: Increased TCRbeta clonality was found in CVID subjects compared with healthy controls (t-test p = 0.018), with the increase being most characteristic of about a third of subjects. Correlations between repertoire features and clinical complications were limited by patient heterogeneity within the CVID cohort. CVID TCRbeta sequences reportedly showed fewer deletions and N-nucleotide insertions and lacked highly modified clones with 13 or more V deletions. According to the authors, figuring out what caused the increased clonality in CVID would require sequencing the repertoires of T cell subpopulations. Fewer TCRbeta clones were shared among CVID subjects than among healthy controls (p < 0.0001). Despite equal DNA input, controls averaged approximately 88,000 unique sequences per sample versus roughly 32,000 in CVID samples.

Standard criteria were used to diagnose CVID, namely serum IgG, IgA and/or IgM reduced below the normal range together with specific antibody deficiency. A total of 40 to 50 subjects (approximately 15 female and some 30 male; age range about 8 to 65 years, mean age around 42) were included in the CVID group. Most of the CVID patients and most of the healthy controls were of Caucasian heritage. At the time of study participation, every CVID subject had been on replacement immunoglobulin therapy for one year or longer. At blood collection, none of the CVID subjects was ill or on immunomodulatory or immunosuppressive medication. Heparinized peripheral whole blood samples of about 4.5 to 8.5 ml were obtained from each donor. Genomic DNA from adults with common variable immune deficiency (CVID) and from healthy adult controls was the source for sequencing TCRbeta CDR3 repertoires. Diluted blood was density-centrifuged over Hypaque 1077 or Ficoll-Paque to isolate peripheral blood mononuclear cells. Genomic DNA was obtained from unsorted mononuclear cells using either Qiagen column purification or a centrifugation-based method.

This clone was counted ten times or more. No cognate antigen has been identified for it. The read halts 3 residues ahead of the CDR3 end, with the missing end drawn from the germline J gene. The CDR3 covers 14 residues, taking in both the cysteine and the phenylalanine. The CDR3 was read in part: 33 bases, with the frame set at base 1. The V and J ends are trimmed by 0 bases and 5 bases, leaving 10 bases between them. Via the germline V gene, CDR1 is SGHRS and CDR2 YFSETQ. For sequencing input, CVID and control samples contributed equivalent amounts of genomic DNA. For every sample, a 60 bp segment covering the rearranged TCRbeta CDR3 region was amplified and then sequenced. The immunoSEQ assay, a bias-corrected multiplex PCR combined with high-throughput sequencing, was used to amplify TCRbeta. On the study's bioinformatics: Every unique nucleotide sequence counted as a clone and was annotated with V, D and J genes, copy number and frequency. Sequences were labeled productive if in frame, and non-productive if out of frame or containing stop codons. As previously described, clonality was computed from Shannon's entropy. The predicted amino acid sequences of productive clones were used to derive the mean CDR3 Kyte-Doolittle hydropathy. Hierarchical clustering of scaled V gene usage was performed with the R hclust function using Manhattan distance and complete linkage. To assess clone sharing by CDR3 amino acid sequence, 12 repertoires per group were resampled over 100 rounds. The repertoires were searched for about 70 published EBV-specific and some 240 published CMV-specific TCRbeta sequences. Analysis left out a couple of CVID samples that produced under 10,000 sequences, so fewer than 55 CVID repertoires remained. TCRdb took this table from immuneACCESS and kept in-frame rearrangements with V and J called. Such tables lack part of the clones; where checked against another copy, unresolved V genes explain under half of the gap, and the rest is unexplained. The DNA gave D and trimming, while V, J and clone size come from that table. The sample features about 19,000 clones, and none is a singleton. The ten largest make up about 6.8% of the sample.

This TCR came from a human donor with common variable immunodeficiency. The sample was peripheral blood mononuclear cells. The chain is assembled from TRBV5-1 and TRBJ2-3, and TRBD1 may be the D gene, going by 6 matching bases. The covered CDR3 bases are TGCGCCAGCAGCTTGGTGGCAGGGGAAGATACG. It is translated as CASSLVAGEDT. The CDR3, in full, reads CASSLVAGEDTQYF.